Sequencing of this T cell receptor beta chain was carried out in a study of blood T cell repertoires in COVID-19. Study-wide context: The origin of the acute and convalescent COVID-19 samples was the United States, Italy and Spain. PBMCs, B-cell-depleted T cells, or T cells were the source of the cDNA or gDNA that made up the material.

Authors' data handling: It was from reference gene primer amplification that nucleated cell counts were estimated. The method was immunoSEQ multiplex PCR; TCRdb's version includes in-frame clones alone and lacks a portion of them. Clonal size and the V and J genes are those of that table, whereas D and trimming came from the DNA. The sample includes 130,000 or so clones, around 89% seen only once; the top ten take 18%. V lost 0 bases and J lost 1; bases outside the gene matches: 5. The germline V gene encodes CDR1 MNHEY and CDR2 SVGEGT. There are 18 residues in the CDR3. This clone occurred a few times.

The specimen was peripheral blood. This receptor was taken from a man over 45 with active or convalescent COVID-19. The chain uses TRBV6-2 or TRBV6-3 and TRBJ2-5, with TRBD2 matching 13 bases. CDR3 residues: CASSYSKWTSGGQETQYF. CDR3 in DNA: TGTGCCAGCAGTTACTCGAAGTGGACTAGCGGGGGCCAAGAGACCCAGTACTTC.